The 4 T cell receptor beta chains in this list originate from one sample, sequenced in a study of blood T cells in healthy people across ages. Using a J-beta primer mix together with a sample-barcoded 5' primer, a second PCR was run for about 6 to 11 cycles. One entry per CDR3 protein results from TCRdb running MiXCR on the 5' RACE reads. Here the sample spans fewer than 800,000 distinct CDR3 sequences, roughly 21% being singletons. Sequencing was carried out using blood. The receptors shown here come from a man between 65 and 79 years old in good health.

This clonotype showed up many times. CDR3 loop: CSVVPGLAGEYNEQFF. CDR3 coding DNA: TGCAGCGTTGTTCCAGGACTAGCGGGAGAGTACAATGAGCAGTTCTTC. V usage is TRBV29-1 and J usage is TRBJ2-1; 13 bases align to TRBD2. The germline gives CDR1 SQVTM, CDR2 ANQGSEA. V dropped 4 bases and J dropped 4; count of bases not matched to a gene: 7. This CDR3 comprises 16 residues.

V gene TRBV15 combines with J gene TRBJ2-5; 8 bases match TRBD1. The CDR3 covers 12 residues. Germline V gene data show CDR1 as LNHNV and CDR2 as YYDKDF (reference sequence). V lost 11 bases to trimming and J lost 3 bases; unmatched junction nucleotides: 5. CDR3 nucleotide sequence: TGTGCCGTTTCAGGGGGCAAAGAGACCCAGTACTTC. Its protein is CAVSGGKETQYF. Full variable domain (outside the CDR3, taken from reference TRBV15 and TRBJ2-5): DAMVIQNPRYQVTQFGKPVTLSCSQTLNHNVMYWYQQKSSQAPKLLFHYYDKDFNNEADTPDNFQSRRPNTSFCFLDIRSPGLGDTAMYLCAVSGGKETQYFGPGTRLLVL.

J is TRBJ1-5 and V is TRBV28, with 7 bases matching TRBD1. V lost 4 bases to trimming and J lost 6 bases; unmatched junction nucleotides: 3. The CDR3 has 13 residues. Per the germline V gene, CDR1 is MDHEN and CDR2 is SYDVKM. The CDR3 DNA reads TGTGCCAGCAGTTCCAGGGGGGGTCAGCCCCAGCATTTT. Translating gives CASSSRGGQPQHF. The variable domain in full, completed from reference TRBV28 and TRBJ1-5, reads DVKVTQSSRYLVKRTGEKVFLECVQDMDHENMFWYRQDPGLGLRLIYFSYDVKMKEKGDIPEGYSVSREKKERFSLILESASTNQTSMYLCASSSRGGQPQHFGDGTRLSIL.

This clonotype was seen only a few times. The V call is TRBV20-1, the J call TRBJ2-7, with TRBD2 matching over 8 bases. V lost 6 bases and J lost 2; bases outside the gene matches: 9. The CDR3 runs 14 residues. Germline CDR1 reads DFQATT; CDR2 reads SNEGSKA (reference sequence). For the CDR3, the DNA is TGCAGTGCCGTAACTAGCGGAGGGACCTACGAGCAGTACTTC. Its protein is CSAVTSGGTYEQYF.